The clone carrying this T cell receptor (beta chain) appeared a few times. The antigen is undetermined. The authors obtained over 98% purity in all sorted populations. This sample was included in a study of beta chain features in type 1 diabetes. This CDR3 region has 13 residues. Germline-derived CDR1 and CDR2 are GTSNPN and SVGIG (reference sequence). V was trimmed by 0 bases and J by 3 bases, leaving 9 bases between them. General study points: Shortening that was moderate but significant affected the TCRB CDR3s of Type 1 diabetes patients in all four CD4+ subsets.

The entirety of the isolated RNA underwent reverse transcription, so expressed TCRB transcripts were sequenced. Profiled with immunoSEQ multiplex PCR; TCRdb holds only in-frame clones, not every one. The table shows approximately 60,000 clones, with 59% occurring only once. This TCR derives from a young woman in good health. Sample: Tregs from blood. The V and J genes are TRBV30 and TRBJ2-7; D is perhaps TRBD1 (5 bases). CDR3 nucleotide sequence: TGTGCCTGGAGTGTACAGGAATTCTACGAGCAGTACTTC. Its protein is CAWSVQEFYEQYF.